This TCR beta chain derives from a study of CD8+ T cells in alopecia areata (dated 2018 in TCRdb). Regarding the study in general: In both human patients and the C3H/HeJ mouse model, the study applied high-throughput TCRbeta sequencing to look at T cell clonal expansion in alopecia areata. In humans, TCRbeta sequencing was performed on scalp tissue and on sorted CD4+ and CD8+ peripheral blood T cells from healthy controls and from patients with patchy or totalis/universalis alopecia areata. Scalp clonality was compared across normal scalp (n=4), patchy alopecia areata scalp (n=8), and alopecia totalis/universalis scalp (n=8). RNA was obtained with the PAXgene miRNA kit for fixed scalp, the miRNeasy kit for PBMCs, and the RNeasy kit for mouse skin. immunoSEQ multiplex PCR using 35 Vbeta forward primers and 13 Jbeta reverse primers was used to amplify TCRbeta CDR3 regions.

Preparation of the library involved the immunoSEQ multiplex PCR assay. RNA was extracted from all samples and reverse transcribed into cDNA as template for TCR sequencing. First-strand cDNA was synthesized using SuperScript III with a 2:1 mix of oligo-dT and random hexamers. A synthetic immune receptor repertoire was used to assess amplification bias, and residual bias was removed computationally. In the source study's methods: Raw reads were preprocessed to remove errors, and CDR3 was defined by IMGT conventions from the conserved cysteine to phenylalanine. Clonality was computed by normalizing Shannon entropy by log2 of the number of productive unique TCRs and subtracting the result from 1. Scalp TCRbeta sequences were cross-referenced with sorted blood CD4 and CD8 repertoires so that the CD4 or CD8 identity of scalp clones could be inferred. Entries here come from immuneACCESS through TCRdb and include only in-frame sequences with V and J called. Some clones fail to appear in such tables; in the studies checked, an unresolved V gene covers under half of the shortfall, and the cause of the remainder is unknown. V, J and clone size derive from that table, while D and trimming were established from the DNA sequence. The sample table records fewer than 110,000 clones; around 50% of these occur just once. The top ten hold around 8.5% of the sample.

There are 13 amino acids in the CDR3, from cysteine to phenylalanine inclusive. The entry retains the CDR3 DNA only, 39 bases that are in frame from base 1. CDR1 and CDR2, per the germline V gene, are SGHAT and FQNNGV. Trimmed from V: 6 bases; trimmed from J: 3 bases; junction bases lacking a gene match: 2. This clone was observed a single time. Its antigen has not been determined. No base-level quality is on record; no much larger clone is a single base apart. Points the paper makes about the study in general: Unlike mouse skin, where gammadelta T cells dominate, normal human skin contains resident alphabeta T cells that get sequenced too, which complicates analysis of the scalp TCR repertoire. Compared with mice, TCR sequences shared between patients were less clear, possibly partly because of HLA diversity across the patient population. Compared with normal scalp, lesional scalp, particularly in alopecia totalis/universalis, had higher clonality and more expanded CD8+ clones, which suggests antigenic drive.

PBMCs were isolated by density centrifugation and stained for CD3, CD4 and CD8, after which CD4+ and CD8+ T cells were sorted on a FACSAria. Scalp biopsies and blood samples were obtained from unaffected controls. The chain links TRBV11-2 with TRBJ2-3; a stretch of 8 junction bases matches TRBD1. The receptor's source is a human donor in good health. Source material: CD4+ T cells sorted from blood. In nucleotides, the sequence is TGTGCCAGCAGGGGGACAGGAACAGATACGCAGTATTTT. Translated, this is CASRGTGTDTQYF. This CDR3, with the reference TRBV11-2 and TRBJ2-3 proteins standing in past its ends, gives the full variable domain EAGVAQSPRYKIIEKRQSVAFWCNPISGHATLYWYQQILGQGPKLLIQFQNNGVVDDSQLPKDRFSAERLKGVDSTLKIQPAKLEDSAVYLCASRGTGTDTQYFGPGTRLTVL.